The rows below give T cell receptor beta chains drawn from one sample of a study of T cell repertoires in cytomegalovirus infection. TCRdb re-derived calls from the reads in MiXCR, one entry per CDR3 protein. The sample records 300,000 or so distinct CDR3 sequences, about 9.1% being singletons. Sequenced: PBMCs. These TCRs come from a human donor in good health (CMV status not recorded). Some clones in this sample may be carry-over from other donors' samples. Each CDR3 is given with its conserved first and last residue. The order of the fields is V gene, J gene, D gene, clone size, CDR3 protein, CDR3 DNA. D genes are given only for firm matches. Not all rows give a size; the values are once, few, many and, for expanded clones, a class.

>TRBV29-1|TRBJ1-1|.|.
CSVASSGSTEAFF
TGCAGCGTCGCCAGCAGTGGTTCCACTGAAGCTTTCTTT
>TRBV20-1|TRBJ1-2|.|.
CSAPGGGRNYGYTF
TGCAGTGCCCCCGGGGGGGGTAGGAACTATGGCTACACCTTC
>TRBV20-1|TRBJ2-1|TRBD2|.
CSAPFQAGGLANEQFF
TGCAGTGCTCCTTTCCAAGCGGGGGGGCTGGCCAATGAGCAGTTCTTC
>TRBV28|TRBJ1-5|.|.
CASSWAGRNQPQHF
TGTGCCAGCAGTTGGGCAGGGAGGAATCAGCCCCAGCATTTT
>TRBV29-1|TRBJ1-1|.|many
CSVGSQNHKTEAFF
TGCAGCGTTGGGAGTCAGAACCACAAGACTGAAGCTTTCTTT
>TRBV27|TRBJ1-5|.|many
CASSFGGDRNQPQHF
TGTGCCAGCAGTTTTGGGGGGGATCGCAATCAGCCCCAGCATTTT
>TRBV18|TRBJ2-1|.|.
CASSPSTMNNEQFF
TGTGCCAGCTCACCATCCACTATGAACAATGAGCAGTTCTTC
>TRBV7-9|TRBJ1-2|.|many
CASSSATGEPNYGYTF
TGTGCCAGCAGCTCAGCAACAGGTGAGCCTAACTATGGCTACACCTTC
>TRBV6-4|TRBJ2-5|TRBD2|many
CASSDSAGGPETQYF
TGTGCCAGCAGTGACTCAGCGGGGGGGCCAGAGACCCAGTACTTC
>TRBV29-1|TRBJ2-5|TRBD1|.
CSVFGQGRKDHQETQYF
TGCAGCGTCTTCGGACAGGGCCGAAAAGACCACCAAGAGACCCAGTACTTC
>TRBV9|TRBJ2-3|TRBD1|few
CASSALISQGPTDTQYF
TGTGCCAGCAGCGCCTTAATCTCACAGGGGCCCACAGATACGCAGTATTTT
>TRBV7-6|TRBJ2-1|TRBD1|.
CASSFRTGGYNEQFF
TGTGCCAGCAGCTTTAGAACAGGGGGGTACAATGAGCAGTTCTTC
>TRBV12-3/TRBV12-4|TRBJ2-2|.|many
CASSYSDLTGELFF
TGTGCCAGCAGTTATAGCGATCTCACCGGGGAGCTGTTTTTT
>TRBV3-1|TRBJ1-3|.|.
CASSQATLNSGNTIYF
TGTGCCAGCAGCCAAGCGACCCTCAACTCTGGAAACACCATATATTTT
>TRBV29-1|TRBJ2-1|TRBD1|.
CSVGRQGARYEQFF
TGCAGCGTTGGGAGGCAGGGGGCGCGGTATGAGCAGTTCTTC
>TRBV18|TRBJ2-7|.|many
CASSFGGDEQYF
TGTGCCAGCTCATTTGGAGGGGACGAGCAGTACTTC
>TRBV7-8|TRBJ2-2|.|many
CASSLLRQNTGELFF
TGTGCCAGCAGCTTATTGAGACAAAACACCGGGGAGCTGTTTTTT
>TRBV27|TRBJ2-1|.|.
CASSSWVGEQFF
TGTGCCAGCAGTTCGTGGGTGGGAGAGCAGTTCTTC
>TRBV7-9|TRBJ2-5|.|many
CASSFPRAQETQYF
TGTGCCAGCAGCTTTCCCCGAGCGCAAGAGACCCAGTACTTC
>TRBV20-1|TRBJ2-5|TRBD1|.
CSARALIPGQRKETQYF
TGCAGTGCTAGAGCGCTAATTCCGGGACAGAGAAAAGAGACCCAGTACTTC
>TRBV7-2|TRBJ1-1|.|many
CASSSLLVSVEAFF
TGTGCCAGCAGCTCCCTCCTGGTGAGCGTAGAAGCTTTCTTT
>TRBV7-9|TRBJ1-4|.|many
CASSIGEKLFF
TGTGCCAGCAGTATTGGGGAAAAACTGTTTTTT